The 21 T cell receptor beta chains in this list originate from one sample, sequenced in a study of T cell clonotyping in hematopoietic cell transplantation. The sample's time point: recipient sample about 28 days before transplant, after cytoreduction. The assay was immunoSEQ multiplex PCR, and TCRdb's table has in-frame clones only and misses some. The profile shows around 25,000 clones, about 70% of them singletons. The sample consisted of peripheral blood mononuclear cells, taken before stem cell transplant. Receptor source: a man aged 45-65 years with myelodysplastic syndrome. Some clones in this sample may be carry-over from other donors' samples.

This clone was seen a handful of times. The chain employs TRBV30 and TRBJ2-1; 10 bases are a match to TRBD2. CDR3 length: 13 residues. V shed 4 bases and J 7 bases; nucleotides not matched to a gene: 4. Germline V gives CDR1 GTSNPN, CDR2 SVGIG (reference sequence). The CDR3 bases are TGTGCCTGGAAAGCGGGGGGGCGAAATGAGCAGTTCTTC. Translated: CAWKAGGRNEQFF.

The J gene is TRBJ2-7, the V gene TRBV6-6; 7 bases match TRBD1. The length of the CDR3 is 11 residues. Germline CDR1 reads MNHNY; CDR2 reads SVGAGI (reference sequence). The V segment lost 6 bases and the J segment 6 bases; nucleotides outside the gene matches: 2. The DNA of the CDR3 is TGTGCCAGCAGGGACAGGTCCGAGCAGTACTTC. This sequence encodes CASRDRSEQYF.

This clone was observed a few times. The genes are TRBV27 and TRBJ1-5; 7 nucleotides align to TRBD1. This CDR3 comprises 14 residues. Germline V gene data show CDR1 as MNHEY and CDR2 as SMNVEV (reference sequence). V trimming: 5 bases; J trimming: 2 bases; junction bases outside the gene matches: 3. The CDR3 loop is CASSPDRGNQPQHF. The CDR3 DNA is TGTGCCAGCAGTCCAGACAGGGGCAATCAGCCCCAGCATTTT.

This clone occurred a few times. As DNA, the CDR3 is TGTGCCAGCAGGCAACAGGGTCTGGCTTCACCCCTCCACTTT. It is translated as CASRQQGLASPLHF. The rearrangement links TRBV27 to TRBJ1-6; maybe TRBD1 (6 bases). CDR1 MNHEY and CDR2 SMNVEV come from the germline V gene (reference sequence). V lost 6 bases and J 9 bases, leaving 15 bases between the germline ends. This CDR3 has 14 amino acids.

This clone was detected a few times. The chain is built from TRBV9 and TRBJ2-5; weak D call: TRBD1 (6 bases). Trimming pared 0 bases from V and 1 base from J, leaving 10 bases between. CDR1 is SGDLS, CDR2 YYNGEE, per germline. The CDR3 length is 15 residues. The CDR3 loop reads CASSVALGGQETQYF. CDR3 DNA sequence: TGTGCCAGCAGCGTAGCTCTAGGGGGCCAAGAGACCCAGTACTTC.

The rearrangement uses TRBV10-1 and TRBJ2-7; TRBD1 aligns across 7 bases. This CDR3 contains 13 residues. The ends lost 6 bases at V and 6 bases at J; junction bases unmatched: 8. Germline CDR1 and CDR2: WNHNN and SYGVQD (reference sequence). CDR3 sequence (DNA): TGCGCCAGCAGCCACAGGGGTCCTGGCGAGCAGTACTTC. It yields the protein CASSHRGPGEQYF.

By proportion, this clone is medium-sized (0.01 to 0.1%). The rearrangement links TRBV5-6 to TRBJ2-7; D unclear. The CDR3 runs 14 residues. Looked up from germline, CDR1 is SGHDT and CDR2 is YYEEEE. Trimming took off 3 bases at V and 2 bases at J, with 12 bases between the two ends. The CDR3: CASSSDGSPYEQYF. The CDR3 DNA reads as TGTGCCAGCAGCTCGGACGGTTCCCCCTACGAGCAGTACTTC.

The chain links TRBV19 to TRBJ2-1; the match to TRBD2 covers 8 bases. The germline CDR1 and CDR2 sequences are LNHDA and SQIVND (reference sequence). There are 14 residues in the CDR3. With 8 bases clipped from V and 8 bases from J, the junction kept 11 bases outside the gene matches. The CDR3: CASGTSGMVDEQFF. The CDR3 nucleotides are TGTGCCAGTGGCACTAGCGGTATGGTTGATGAGCAGTTCTTC. The full variable domain, in which reference TRBV19 and TRBJ2-1 provide the parts outside the CDR3, is DGGITQSPKYLFRKEGQNVTLSCEQNLNHDAMYWYRQDPGQGLRLIYYSQIVNDFQKGDIAEGYSVSREKKESFPLTVTSAQKNPTAFYLCASGTSGMVDEQFFGPGTRLTVL.

The rearrangement links TRBV6-5 to TRBJ1-4; 7 bases map to TRBD1. This CDR3 has 12 residues. Unmatched junction bases numbered 4, after V lost 5 bases and J lost 10 bases. Germline CDR1 MNHEY, CDR2 SVGAGI. CDR3 sequence: CASSDRGRKLFF. As DNA, the CDR3 is TGTGCCAGCAGTGATAGGGGGCGAAAACTGTTTTTT.

In its sample, this clone was seen a few times. V is TRBV2 and J is TRBJ2-7; unclear D gene. Germline V gives CDR1 SNHLY, CDR2 FYNNEI. V was shortened by 7 bases and J by 7 bases, with 17 bases between the two germline ends. CDR3 length: 13 residues. The CDR3 sequence: CASTPSDGREQYF. CDR3 nucleotide sequence: TGTGCCAGCACGCCCTCGGATGGAAGGGAGCAGTACTTC.

This clone was found a few times. This chain uses TRBV28 with TRBJ1-5; a weak D match, TRBD1 (6 bases). CDR3 length: 16 residues. In germline, CDR1 is MDHEN, CDR2 SYDVKM. V was cut by 5 bases and J by 9 bases, with 23 bases left in between. The CDR3, as DNA: TGTGCCAGCAGTCCGCAGAACAGGGTTCCCCTTTTGCCCCAGCATTTT. Protein product: CASSPQNRVPLLPQHF.

This clone was counted a single time. The genes are TRBV5-6 and TRBJ2-7; tentatively, D is TRBD1 (6 bases). Trimming took off 0 bases at V and 1 base at J, with 8 bases between the two ends. CDR3 size: 14 residues. Germline CDR1 is SGHDT and CDR2 is YYEEEE. CDR3 amino acids: CASSLVGGSYEQYF. As DNA, the CDR3 is TGTGCCAGCAGCTTGGTAGGGGGATCCTACGAGCAGTACTTC.

The chain combines TRBV19 with TRBJ1-2; D gene ambiguous. Germline V gene data show CDR1 as LNHDA and CDR2 as SQIVND (reference sequence). The CDR3 loop spans 16 amino acids. V gave up 3 bases and J gave up 4 bases, with 18 bases separating them. The CDR3 protein is CASSISYSWAGYGYTF. The CDR3 DNA follows: TGTGCCAGTAGTATCTCTTATTCTTGGGCTGGCTATGGCTACACCTTC. The full variable domain, rest sourced from reference TRBV19 and TRBJ1-2, is DGGITQSPKYLFRKEGQNVTLSCEQNLNHDAMYWYRQDPGQGLRLIYYSQIVNDFQKGDIAEGYSVSREKKESFPLTVTSAQKNPTAFYLCASSISYSWAGYGYTFGSGTRLTVV.

The V and J genes are TRBV5-6 and TRBJ2-7; possibly TRBD2 for D (5 bases). Germline loops: CDR1 SGHDT, CDR2 YYEEEE. The CDR3 is made up of 9 amino acids. Trimming stripped 4 bases from V and 11 bases from J, with 7 bases between. In DNA form, the CDR3 reads TGTGCCAGCAGCGATAGCGAGTACTTC. This codes for CASSDSEYF. The variable domain in full, with the rest retrieved from reference TRBV5-6 and TRBJ2-7, is DAGVTQSPTHLIKTRGQQVTLRCSPKSGHDTVSWYQQALGQGPQFIFQYYEEEERQRGNFPDRFSGHQFPNYSSELNVNALLLGDSALYLCASSDSEYFGPGTRLTVT.

The chain joins TRBV6-5 to TRBJ2-7; 8 bases align to TRBD1. This CDR3 is 14 amino acids long. Germline values: CDR1 MNHEY, CDR2 SVGAGI. V gave up 7 bases and J gave up 3 bases; unmatched junction bases: 8. The CDR3 bases are TGTGCCAGCAACCCAGGGGGCCTGGGCTACGAGCAGTACTTC. Its protein is CASNPGGLGYEQYF.

V and J are TRBV5-6 and TRBJ2-2, with D unresolved. Per the germline V gene, CDR1 is SGHDT and CDR2 is YYEEEE. CDR3 size: 11 residues. The V end lost 4 bases, the J end lost 8 bases, and 6 bases lay between the germline ends. The CDR3 bases are TGTGCCAGCAGCCTGGCTGGGGAGCTGTTTTTT. Its protein product is CASSLAGELFF. Drawing the rest from reference TRBV5-6 and TRBJ2-2, the complete variable domain is DAGVTQSPTHLIKTRGQQVTLRCSPKSGHDTVSWYQQALGQGPQFIFQYYEEEERQRGNFPDRFSGHQFPNYSSELNVNALLLGDSALYLCASSLAGELFFGEGSRLTVL.

This chain uses TRBV9 with TRBJ2-5; the match to TRBD2 covers 7 bases. Germline V CDR1 and CDR2: SGDLS, YYNGEE. The CDR3 has 14 amino acids. V trimming: 3 bases; J trimming: 4 bases; junction bases outside the gene matches: 6. The CDR3 protein is CASSERTRGETQYF. The DNA of the CDR3 is TGTGCCAGCAGCGAAAGGACTAGAGGAGAGACCCAGTACTTC.

This clone was counted between two and nine times. The rearrangement links TRBV30 to TRBJ1-2; D not certain. The CDR3 has 11 residues. The germline V gene encodes CDR1 GTSNPN and CDR2 SVGIG (reference sequence). Deletions cut 8 bases from V and 8 bases from J, with 15 bases between. The CDR3 loop is CATTSREGYTF. Here the CDR3 DNA reads TGTGCCACGACTTCGCGAGAGGGCTACACCTTC.

The CDR3 is CASSLGSSSGYNEQFF. The CDR3 coding sequence is TGCGCCAGCAGCTTGGGATCTAGTAGCGGCTACAATGAGCAGTTCTTC. The chain joins TRBV5-1 to TRBJ2-1, with a weak D call TRBD2 (6 bases). The V end was cut by 0 bases, the J end by 3 bases, with 13 bases between. CDR3 size: 16 residues. From germline, CDR1 is SGHRS and CDR2 YFSETQ.

The chain couples TRBV6-5 to TRBJ1-2, with unresolved D. The germline V gene has CDR1 MNHEY and CDR2 SVGAGI. Trimming removed 2 bases from V and 2 bases from J, with 9 bases in between. CDR3 length: 14 amino acids. The CDR3 protein is CASSYRPPNYGYTF. Here the CDR3 DNA reads TGTGCCAGCAGTTACAGGCCGCCGAACTATGGCTACACCTTC.

The chain joins TRBV28 to TRBJ1-2; D gene ambiguous. The CDR3 has 13 amino acids. Between the trimmed V and J ends, which lost 3 bases and 2 bases, there was a span of 7 bases. CDR1 is MDHEN, CDR2 SYDVKM, per germline. The CDR3 spells CASSFGQNYGYTF. The CDR3 nucleotides are TGTGCCAGCAGTTTCGGGCAGAACTATGGCTACACCTTC.